The 11 T cell receptor beta chains reported below all come from one sample, sequenced in a study of PD-1 blockade in classical Hodgkin lymphoma. Every patient experienced relapse after autologous stem cell transplantation, and brentuximab vedotin exposure varied. TCRdb's copy holds only in-frame clones and misses some; the assay was immunoSEQ multiplex PCR. The profile shows almost 85,000 clones, about nine tenths of them singletons. The sample consisted of peripheral blood mononuclear cells (PBMCs), taken at baseline. These receptor sequences come from a human donor with classical Hodgkin lymphoma.

V gene TRBV7-9 combines with J gene TRBJ1-2; no reliable D call. V dropped 1 base and J dropped 0 bases, with 6 bases sitting between them. Looked up from germline, CDR1 is SEHNR and CDR2 is FQNEAQ (reference sequence). This CDR3 contains 14 residues. CDR3: CASSLGSTNYGYTF. CDR3 DNA: TGTGCCAGCAGCTTAGGGAGTACTAACTATGGCTACACCTTC.

The chain couples TRBV19 to TRBJ1-2, with a possible D match to TRBD1 (6 bases). Deletions cut 10 bases from V and 1 base from J, with 22 bases between. Germline V gene lookup returns CDR1 LNHDA and CDR2 SQIVND (reference sequence). This CDR3 has 16 amino acids. CDR3 amino acids: CATWDISVRLNYGYTF. Written as DNA, the CDR3 is TGTGCCACCTGGGACATCTCCGTCCGTCTTAACTATGGCTACACCTTC. Filled out from reference TRBV19 and TRBJ1-2, the complete variable domain reads DGGITQSPKYLFRKEGQNVTLSCEQNLNHDAMYWYRQDPGQGLRLIYYSQIVNDFQKGDIAEGYSVSREKKESFPLTVTSAQKNPTAFYLCATWDISVRLNYGYTFGSGTRLTVV.

The chain recombines TRBV28 with TRBJ2-2, with TRBD1 as a possible D gene (5 bases). CDR1 MDHEN and CDR2 SYDVKM come from the germline V gene. The CDR3 has 14 residues. V lost 6 bases to trimming and J lost 4 bases, with 12 bases between them. CDR3 coding DNA: TGTGCCAGCAGAGTGGGGCGCAGCACCGGGGAGCTGTTTTTT. Encoded protein: CASRVGRSTGELFF. The full variable domain, in which reference TRBV28 and TRBJ2-2 provide the parts outside the CDR3, is DVKVTQSSRYLVKRTGEKVFLECVQDMDHENMFWYRQDPGLGLRLIYFSYDVKMKEKGDIPEGYSVSREKKERFSLILESASTNQTSMYLCASRVGRSTGELFFGEGSRLTVL.

This chain uses TRBV15 with TRBJ2-7; 10 nucleotides agree with TRBD2. With 3 bases clipped from V and 2 bases from J, the junction kept 10 bases outside the gene matches. Germline CDR1 reads LNHNV; CDR2 reads YYDKDF (reference sequence). The CDR3 sequence is 17 residues long. The CDR3: CATSRASGRGGAYEQYF. DNA of the CDR3: TGTGCCACCAGCAGGGCGAGCGGGAGGGGTGGTGCCTACGAGCAGTACTTC.

CDR3: CASSIRDRDPYGYTF. CDR3 sequence (DNA): TGTGCCAGTAGTATTCGGGACAGGGATCCCTATGGCTACACCTTC. The V call is TRBV19, the J call TRBJ1-2, with TRBD1 matching 9 bases. The CDR3 totals 15 residues. V trimming: 3 bases; J trimming: 4 bases; junction bases outside the gene matches: 6. Looked up from germline, CDR1 is LNHDA and CDR2 is SQIVND (reference sequence). The full variable domain, completed using reference TRBV19 and TRBJ1-2, is DGGITQSPKYLFRKEGQNVTLSCEQNLNHDAMYWYRQDPGQGLRLIYYSQIVNDFQKGDIAEGYSVSREKKESFPLTVTSAQKNPTAFYLCASSIRDRDPYGYTFGSGTRLTVV.

V and J are TRBV4-3 and TRBJ2-7; 9 bases are a match to TRBD1. Germline V gives CDR1 LGHNA, CDR2 YSLEER. The CDR3 runs to 15 residues. With V trimmed by 6 bases and J by 3 bases, 9 bases remained unmatched. The CDR3 sequence: CASRILRTGDYEQYF. Written as DNA, the CDR3 is TGCGCCAGCAGGATTCTCCGGACAGGGGACTACGAGCAGTACTTC.

The chain uses TRBV15 and TRBJ1-1, with 7 positions matching TRBD1. V lost 9 bases and J lost 2; bases outside the gene matches: 6. Germline assignment: CDR1 LNHNV and CDR2 YYDKDF (reference sequence). This CDR3 contains 13 residues. CDR3 nucleotides: TGTGCCACTACGACAGGGCCCAACACTGAAGCTTTCTTT. As protein: CATTTGPNTEAFF.

This clone was seen once. This chain joins TRBV2 and TRBJ2-4; TRBD1 aligns across 12 bases. Germline V lookup: CDR1 SNHLY, CDR2 FYNNEI. The CDR3 is 18 residues long. V was pared by 3 bases and J by 1 base, with 7 bases of the junction left unmatched. The chain's CDR3 is CASSESGQGARAKNIQYF. DNA of the CDR3: TGTGCCAGCAGTGAGTCGGGACAGGGGGCGCGGGCCAAAAACATTCAGTACTTC.

The V and J genes are TRBV19 and TRBJ2-3; a possible D gene is TRBD1 (6 bases). The V and J ends lost 5 bases and 6 bases respectively, with 21 bases between them. The CDR3 sequence is 16 residues long. CDR1 and CDR2 (germline): LNHDA, SQIVND (reference sequence). The CDR3 nucleotides read TGTGCCAGTAGTTTAACCGGGACACCTGAGATGGATACGCAGTATTTT. Translating it yields CASSLTGTPEMDTQYF. The variable domain in full, completed from reference TRBV19 and TRBJ2-3, reads DGGITQSPKYLFRKEGQNVTLSCEQNLNHDAMYWYRQDPGQGLRLIYYSQIVNDFQKGDIAEGYSVSREKKESFPLTVTSAQKNPTAFYLCASSLTGTPEMDTQYFGPGTRLTVL.

The chain employs TRBV5-1 and TRBJ2-7; D assignment may be TRBD1 or TRBD2 (6 bases each). Germline lookup yields CDR1 SGHRS and CDR2 YFSETQ. Trimming shortened V by 4 bases and J by 0 bases, and 14 bases separated the two germline ends. This CDR3 contains 15 residues. CDR3 nucleotides: TGCGCCAGCAGCGCCCGTGAGGGGGGCTCCTACGAGCAGTACTTC. Translating gives CASSAREGGSYEQYF.

This chain connects TRBV9 to TRBJ1-2; D gene uncertain. Trimming pared 0 bases from V and 0 bases from J, leaving 9 bases between. CDR1 is SGDLS, CDR2 YYNGEE, per germline. CDR3 length: 15 amino acids. The CDR3 DNA sequence: TGTGCCAGCAGCGTAGGGTCGGGAGCTAACTATGGCTACACCTTC. Residues: CASSVGSGANYGYTF.